This TCR beta chain was sequenced in a study of T cell repertoires in cytomegalovirus infection (dated by TCRdb to the late 2010s). Context from the whole study: Donor HLA type was relevant to the analysis, because carriage of CMV infection together with the matching HLA type was indicated by public TCR beta signatures.

Instrument used: Illumina HiSeq 1500. TCRdb trimmed public reads at Q25 via fastp, called clones via MiXCR and kept in-frame beta chains. Each CDR3 protein gets just one entry, which takes the most common genes and DNA from the rows behind it. Across this sample there are some 160,000 distinct CDR3 sequences, with 17% seen only once. Around a sixth of the sample is held by the ten biggest clonotypes. Inclusive of the bounding cysteine and phenylalanine, the CDR3 is 13 residues long. Kept here is only the CDR3 DNA, which spans 39 bases and is read in frame from base 1. CDR1 and CDR2, per the germline V gene, are SGHVS and FQNEAQ. V is pared back by 5 bases and J by 5 bases, with 9 bases lying between the germline termini. About this clonotype itself: Its antigen specificity is not known. Qualities for individual bases were not recorded, and no much larger clone is one base off.

The study at large found these results: In the ex vivo response, HLA-C-restricted CMV-specific TCR beta clonotypes were dominant, and in two of eight donors the single most frequent clonotype came from this HLA-C-restricted group. In both this cohort and an independent cohort of several hundred donors, the cumulative frequency of public TCR beta family members distinguished carriers of CMV infection plus the relevant HLA type.

The material sequenced was CD8+ T cells from PBMCs. The receptor's source is a human donor in good health (CMV status not recorded). Some clones in this sample may be carry-over from other donors' samples. The sequence is built from TRBV7-8 and TRBJ2-2; there is no confident call for the D gene. The CDR3 protein sequence reads: CASSLYGTGELFF. The nucleotide sequence is TGTGCCAGCAGCCTCTACGGGACCGGGGAGCTGTTTTTT.